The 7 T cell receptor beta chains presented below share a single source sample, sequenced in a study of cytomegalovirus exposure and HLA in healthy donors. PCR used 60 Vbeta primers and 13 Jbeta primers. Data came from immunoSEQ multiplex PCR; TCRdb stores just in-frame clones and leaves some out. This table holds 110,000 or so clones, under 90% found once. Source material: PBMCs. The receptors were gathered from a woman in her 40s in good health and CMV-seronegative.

The CDR3: CASSPIQGSYEQYF. The CDR3 nucleotides are TGTGCCAGCTCACCAATCCAGGGCTCGTACGAGCAGTACTTC. The genes are TRBV18 and TRBJ2-5, with D perhaps TRBD1 (5 bases). Matching the DNA end better, TRBJ2-7 makes the J call doubtful. Per germline, CDR1 KGHSH and CDR2 LQKENI. The CDR3 totals 14 residues.

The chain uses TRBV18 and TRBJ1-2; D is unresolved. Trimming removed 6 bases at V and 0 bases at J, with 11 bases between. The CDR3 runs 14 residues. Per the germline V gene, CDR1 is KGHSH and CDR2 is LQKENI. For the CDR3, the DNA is TGTGCCAGCTCTTACGGCGGGGCTAACTATGGCTACACCTTC. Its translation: CASSYGGANYGYTF.

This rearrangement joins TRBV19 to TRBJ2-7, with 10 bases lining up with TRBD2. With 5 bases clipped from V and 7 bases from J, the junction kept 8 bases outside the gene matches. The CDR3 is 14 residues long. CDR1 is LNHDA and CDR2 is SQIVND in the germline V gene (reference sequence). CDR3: CASSVRTSGHEQYF. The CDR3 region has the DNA TGTGCCAGTAGTGTGAGGACTAGCGGTCATGAGCAGTACTTC.

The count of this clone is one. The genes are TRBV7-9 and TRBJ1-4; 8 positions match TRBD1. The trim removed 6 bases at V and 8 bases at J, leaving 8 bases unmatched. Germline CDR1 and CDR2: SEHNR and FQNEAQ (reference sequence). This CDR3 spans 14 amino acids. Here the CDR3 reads CASRPGGSGEKLFF. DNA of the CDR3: TGTGCCAGCAGACCAGGGGGCTCAGGGGAAAAACTGTTTTTT. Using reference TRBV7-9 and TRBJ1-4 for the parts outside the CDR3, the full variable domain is DTGVSQNPRHKITKRGQNVTFRCDPISEHNRLYWYRQTLGQGPEFLTYFQNEAQLEKSRLLSDRFSAERPKGSFSTLEIQRTEQGDSAMYLCASRPGGSGEKLFFGSGTQLSVL.

CDR3 region: CASRTRTSVPYEQYF. The CDR3 DNA reads TGTGCCAGCCGGACTAGGACTAGCGTTCCCTACGAGCAGTACTTC. The V gene is TRBV7-8, the J gene TRBJ2-7, with 9 nucleotides matching TRBD2. From germline, CDR1 is SGHVS and CDR2 FQNEAQ. V trimming: 8 bases; J trimming: 2 bases; junction bases outside the gene matches: 10. The CDR3 sequence is 15 residues long.

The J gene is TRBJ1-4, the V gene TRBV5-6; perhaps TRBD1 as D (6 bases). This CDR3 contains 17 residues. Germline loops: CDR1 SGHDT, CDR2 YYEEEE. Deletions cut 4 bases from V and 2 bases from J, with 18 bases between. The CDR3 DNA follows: TGTGCCAGCAGCACCCTTTACGGGGGGCTGACTAATGAAAAACTGTTTTTT. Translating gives CASSTLYGGLTNEKLFF.

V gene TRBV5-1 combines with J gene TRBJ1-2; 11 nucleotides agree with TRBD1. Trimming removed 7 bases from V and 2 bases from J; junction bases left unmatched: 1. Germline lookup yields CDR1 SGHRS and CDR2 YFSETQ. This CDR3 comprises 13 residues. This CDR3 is CASWDRGNYGYTF. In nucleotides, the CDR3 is TGCGCCAGCTGGGACAGGGGGAACTATGGCTACACCTTC.